This TCR beta chain is from a study of T cell responses to AZD1222 COVID-19 vaccine. General study points: Across the whole spike, CD4 TCRs peaked at regions 160-218 and 743-854. It should be noted that donors were predominantly white British and more often female, and clonal diversity was possibly underestimated.

About this clone: Its antigen remains unidentified.

This table comes from immunoSEQ multiplex PCR, and its TCRdb copy is limited to in-frame clones, with some not included. The data show 200,000 or so clones, 80% to 90% seen once. V dropped 5 bases and J dropped 3 bases, with 17 bases sitting between them. Germline values: CDR1 MDHEN, CDR2 SYDVKM. The CDR3 has 15 amino acids. This sequence was found in an adult in good health. The starting material was peripheral blood, obtained on day 0 of AZD1222 vaccination. The chain joins TRBV28 to TRBJ2-7; D may be TRBD1 (6 bases). The CDR3 loop reads CASSQSGKGDYEQYF. The CDR3 bases are TGTGCCAGCAGTCAGTCAGGGAAGGGGGACTACGAGCAGTACTTC.